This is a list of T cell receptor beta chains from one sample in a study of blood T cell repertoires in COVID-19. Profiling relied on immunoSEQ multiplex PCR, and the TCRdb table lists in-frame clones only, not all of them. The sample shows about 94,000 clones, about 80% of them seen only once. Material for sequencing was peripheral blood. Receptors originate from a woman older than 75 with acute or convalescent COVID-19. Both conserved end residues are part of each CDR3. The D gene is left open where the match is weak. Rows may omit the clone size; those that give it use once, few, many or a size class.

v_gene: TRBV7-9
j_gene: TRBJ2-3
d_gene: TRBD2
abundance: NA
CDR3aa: CASSLGLAKSTDTQYF
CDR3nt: TGTGCCAGCAGCTTAGGACTAGCGAAGAGCACAGATACGCAGTATTTT

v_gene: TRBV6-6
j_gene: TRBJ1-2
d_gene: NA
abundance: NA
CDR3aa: CASRGDYGYTF
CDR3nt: TGTGCCAGCAGAGGGGACTATGGCTACACCTTC

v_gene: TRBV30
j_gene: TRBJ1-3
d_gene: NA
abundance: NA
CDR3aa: CAWTGGPGNTIYF
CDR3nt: TGTGCCTGGACGGGGGGGCCGGGAAACACCATATATTTT

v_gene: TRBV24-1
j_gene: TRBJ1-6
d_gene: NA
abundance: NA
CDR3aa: CATSDLRGYSPLHF
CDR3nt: TGTGCCACCAGTGATTTGAGGGGGTATTCACCCCTCCACTTT

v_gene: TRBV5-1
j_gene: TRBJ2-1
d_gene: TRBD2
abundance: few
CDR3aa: CASSVGLAAFNEQFF
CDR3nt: TGCGCCAGCAGCGTGGGACTAGCGGCCTTCAATGAGCAGTTCTTC

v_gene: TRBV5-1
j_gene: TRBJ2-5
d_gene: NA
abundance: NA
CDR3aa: CASSSLQGQETQYF
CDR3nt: TGCGCCAGCAGCTCCTTACAGGGCCAAGAGACCCAGTACTTC

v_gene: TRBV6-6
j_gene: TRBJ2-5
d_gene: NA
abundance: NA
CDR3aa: CASSRLPGGVRQETQYF
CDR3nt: TGTGCCAGCAGCCGACTACCTGGCGGGGTGAGGCAAGAGACCCAGTACTTC

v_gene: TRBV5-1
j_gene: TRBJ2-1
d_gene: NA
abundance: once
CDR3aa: CASSLGDSSRGNEQFF
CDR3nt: TGCGCCAGCAGCTTGGGGGACTCTTCCAGGGGGAATGAGCAGTTCTTC

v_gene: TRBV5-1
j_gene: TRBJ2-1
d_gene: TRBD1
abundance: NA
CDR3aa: CASSPRTGGLRSYNEQFF
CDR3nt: TGCGCCAGCAGCCCAAGGACAGGGGGTCTCCGCTCCTACAATGAGCAGTTCTTC

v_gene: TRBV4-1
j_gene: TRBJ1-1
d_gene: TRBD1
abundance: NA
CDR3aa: CASSQERGRWTEAFF
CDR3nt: TGCGCCAGCAGCCAAGAAAGGGGGCGTTGGACTGAAGCTTTCTTT

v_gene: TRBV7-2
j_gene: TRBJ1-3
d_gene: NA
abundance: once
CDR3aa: CASSAAYNTIYF
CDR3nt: TGTGCCAGCAGCGCGGCTTACAACACCATATATTTT

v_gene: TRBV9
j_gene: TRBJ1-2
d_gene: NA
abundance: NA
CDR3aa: CASSQGRGGGYTF
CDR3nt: TGTGCCAGCAGCCAGGGAAGGGGAGGTGGCTACACCTTC

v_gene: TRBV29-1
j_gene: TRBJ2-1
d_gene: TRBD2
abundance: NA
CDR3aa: CSVEMSSGGADEQFF
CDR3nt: TGCAGCGTTGAGATGTCTAGCGGGGGGGCGGATGAGCAGTTCTTC

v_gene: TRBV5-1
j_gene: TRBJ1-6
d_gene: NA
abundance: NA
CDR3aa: CASSPGPRAGSPLHF
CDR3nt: TGCGCCAGCAGCCCCGGTCCCAGGGCTGGATCACCCCTCCACTTT

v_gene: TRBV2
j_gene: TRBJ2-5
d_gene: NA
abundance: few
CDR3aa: CASGRDLETQYF
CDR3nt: TGTGCCAGCGGACGGGATCTCGAGACCCAGTACTTC

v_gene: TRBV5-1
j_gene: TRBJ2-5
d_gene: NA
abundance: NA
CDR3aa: CASSLVVEETQYF
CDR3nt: TGCGCCAGCAGCTTAGTAGTAGAAGAGACCCAGTACTTC

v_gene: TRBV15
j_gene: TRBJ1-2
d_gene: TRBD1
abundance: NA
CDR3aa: CATSGQGVNYGYTF
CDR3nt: TGTGCCACCAGCGGACAGGGGGTTAACTATGGCTACACCTTC

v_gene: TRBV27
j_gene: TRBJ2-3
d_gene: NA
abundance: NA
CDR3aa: CASRLGSTDTQYF
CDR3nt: TGTGCCAGCAGACTAGGGAGCACAGATACGCAGTATTTT

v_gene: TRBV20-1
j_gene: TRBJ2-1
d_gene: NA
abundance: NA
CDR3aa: CSARNFPQQFF
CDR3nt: TGCAGTGCTAGAAACTTCCCACAGCAGTTCTTC

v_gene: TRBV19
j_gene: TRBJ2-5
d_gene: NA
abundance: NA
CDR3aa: CASSIGEQTQYF
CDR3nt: TGTGCCAGTAGTATAGGCGAGCAGACCCAGTACTTC

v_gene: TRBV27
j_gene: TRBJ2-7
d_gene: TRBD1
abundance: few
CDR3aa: CASSLVGTGRYEQYF
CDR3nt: TGTGCCAGCAGTTTAGTTGGGACAGGGAGGTACGAGCAGTACTTC

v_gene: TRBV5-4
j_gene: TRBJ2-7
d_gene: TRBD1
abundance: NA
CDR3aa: CASSLFRSGGNYEQYF
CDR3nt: TGTGCCAGCAGCTTGTTCCGGTCAGGGGGTAACTACGAGCAGTACTTC

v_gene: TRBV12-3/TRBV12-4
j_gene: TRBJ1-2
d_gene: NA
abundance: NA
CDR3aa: CASSYGEFYGYTF
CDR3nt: TGTGCCAGCAGTTACGGGGAGTTCTATGGCTACACCTTC

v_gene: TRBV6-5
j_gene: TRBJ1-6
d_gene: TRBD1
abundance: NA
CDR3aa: CASRGQGIGNSPLHF
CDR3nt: TGTGCCAGCAGAGGACAGGGTATCGGGAATTCACCCCTCCACTTT

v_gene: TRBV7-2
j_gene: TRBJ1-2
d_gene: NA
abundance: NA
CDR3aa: CASSLDREFYGYTF
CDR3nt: TGTGCCAGCAGCTTAGACAGGGAGTTCTATGGCTACACCTTC

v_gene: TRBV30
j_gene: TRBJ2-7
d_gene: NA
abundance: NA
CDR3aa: CAWRTGYEQYF
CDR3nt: TGTGCCTGGAGAACGGGATACGAGCAGTACTTC

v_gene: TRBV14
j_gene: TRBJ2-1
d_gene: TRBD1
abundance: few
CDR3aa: CASSQWGQGLGEQFF
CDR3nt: TGTGCCAGCAGCCAATGGGGACAGGGGCTTGGTGAGCAGTTCTTC

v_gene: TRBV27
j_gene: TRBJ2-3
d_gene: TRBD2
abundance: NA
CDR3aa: CASIFRTSGVGTDTQYF
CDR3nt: TGTGCCAGCATTTTTAGGACTAGCGGGGTCGGCACAGATACGCAGTATTTT

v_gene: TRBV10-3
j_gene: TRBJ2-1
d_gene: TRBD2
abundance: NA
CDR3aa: CATSGLAAYNEQFF
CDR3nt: TGTGCCACCTCGGGACTAGCGGCTTACAATGAGCAGTTCTTC

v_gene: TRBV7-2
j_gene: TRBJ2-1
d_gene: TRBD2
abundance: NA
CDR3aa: CASTFGGASSYNEQFF
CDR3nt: TGTGCCAGCACCTTCGGGGGGGCTAGCTCCTACAATGAGCAGTTCTTC

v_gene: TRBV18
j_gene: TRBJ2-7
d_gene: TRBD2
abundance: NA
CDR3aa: CASSPPGREASYEQYF
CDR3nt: TGTGCCAGCTCACCACCGGGGCGGGAGGCGTCCTACGAGCAGTACTTC

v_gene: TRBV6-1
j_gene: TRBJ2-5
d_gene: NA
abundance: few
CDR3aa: CASSERQAETQYF
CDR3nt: TGTGCCAGCAGTGAACGCCAAGCGGAGACCCAGTACTTC

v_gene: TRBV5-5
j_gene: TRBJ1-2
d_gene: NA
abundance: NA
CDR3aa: CASSLAGYYGYTF
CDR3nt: TGTGCCAGCAGCTTAGCAGGGTACTATGGCTACACCTTC

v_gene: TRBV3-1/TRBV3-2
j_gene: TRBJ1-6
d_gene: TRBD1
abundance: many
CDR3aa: CASSQRDRAHSPLHF
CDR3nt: TGTGCCAGCAGCCAACGCGACAGGGCTCATTCACCCCTCCACTTT

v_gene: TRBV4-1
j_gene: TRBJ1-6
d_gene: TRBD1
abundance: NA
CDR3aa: CASTSGQGITPLHF
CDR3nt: TGCGCCAGCACCTCCGGACAGGGTATTACACCCCTCCACTTT

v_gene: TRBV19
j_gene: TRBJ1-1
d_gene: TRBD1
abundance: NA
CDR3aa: CASSMGRGPEAFF
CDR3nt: TGTGCCAGTAGTATGGGCAGGGGGCCTGAAGCTTTCTTT

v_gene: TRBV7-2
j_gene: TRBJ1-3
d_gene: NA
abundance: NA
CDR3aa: CASSPTGLGNTIYF
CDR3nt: TGTGCCAGCAGCCCAACAGGGCTGGGAAACACCATATATTTT

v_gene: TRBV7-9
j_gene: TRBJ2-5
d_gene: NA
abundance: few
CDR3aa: CASSLSISRGQEETQYF
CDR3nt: TGTGCCAGCAGCTTATCGATATCCCGGGGACAAGAAGAGACCCAGTACTTC

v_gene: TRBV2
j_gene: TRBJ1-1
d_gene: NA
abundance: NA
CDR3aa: CASIRGMNTEAFF
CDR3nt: TGTGCCAGCATCCGGGGTATGAACACTGAAGCTTTCTTT

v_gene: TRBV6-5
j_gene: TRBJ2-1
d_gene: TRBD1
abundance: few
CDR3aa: CASSRTGGAYNEQFF
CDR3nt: TGTGCCAGCAGCCGTACAGGGGGCGCCTACAATGAGCAGTTCTTC

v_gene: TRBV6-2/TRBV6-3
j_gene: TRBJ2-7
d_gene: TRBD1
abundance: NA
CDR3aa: CASSLLGQGAYEQYF
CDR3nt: TGTGCCAGCAGCCTGTTAGGACAGGGGGCCTACGAGCAGTACTTC

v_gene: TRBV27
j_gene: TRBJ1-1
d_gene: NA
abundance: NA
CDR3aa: CASSQKTNTEAFF
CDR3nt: TGTGCCAGCAGCCAAAAGACTAACACTGAAGCTTTCTTT

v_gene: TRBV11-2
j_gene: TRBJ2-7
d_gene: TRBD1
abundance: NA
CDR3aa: CASSWDREGEQYF
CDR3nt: TGTGCCAGCAGCTGGGACAGGGAGGGTGAGCAGTACTTC

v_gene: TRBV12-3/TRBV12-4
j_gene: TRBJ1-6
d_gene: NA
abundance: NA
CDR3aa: CASRKSGGSPLHF
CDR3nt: TGTGCCAGCAGGAAGTCGGGGGGGTCACCCCTCCACTTT

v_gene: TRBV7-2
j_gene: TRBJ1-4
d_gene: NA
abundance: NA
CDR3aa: CASSSRWGGEKLFF
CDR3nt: TGTGCCAGCAGCTCCCGGTGGGGCGGTGAAAAACTGTTTTTT

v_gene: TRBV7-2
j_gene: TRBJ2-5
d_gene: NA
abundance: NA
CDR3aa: CASSPRGNQETQYF
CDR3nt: TGTGCCAGCAGCCCTCGGGGGAACCAAGAGACCCAGTACTTC

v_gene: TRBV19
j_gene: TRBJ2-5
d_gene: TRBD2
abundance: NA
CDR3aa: CASSVDSGGYRTQYF
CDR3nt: TGTGCCAGTAGTGTCGATAGCGGGGGTTACAGGACCCAGTACTTC

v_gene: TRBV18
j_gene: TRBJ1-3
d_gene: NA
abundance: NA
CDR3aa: CASSPPGWGGSGNTIYF
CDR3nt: TGTGCCAGCTCACCACCGGGTTGGGGCGGCTCTGGAAACACCATATATTTT

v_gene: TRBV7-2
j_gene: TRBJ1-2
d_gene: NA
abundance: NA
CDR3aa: CASSRTGTNIWGYTF
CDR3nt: TGTGCCAGCAGCCGGACCGGGACAAATATTTGGGGCTACACCTTC

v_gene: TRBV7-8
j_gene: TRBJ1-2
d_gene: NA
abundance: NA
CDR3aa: CASSLFGNGANYGYTF
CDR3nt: TGTGCCAGCAGCTTATTCGGGAATGGAGCGAACTATGGCTACACCTTC

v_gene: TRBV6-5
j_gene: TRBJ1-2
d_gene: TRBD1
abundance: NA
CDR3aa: CASSYSGQGAYYGYTF
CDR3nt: TGTGCCAGCAGTTACTCGGGACAGGGGGCGTACTATGGCTACACCTTC

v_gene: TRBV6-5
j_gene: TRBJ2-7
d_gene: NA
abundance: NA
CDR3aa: CASSPTRTGYEQYF
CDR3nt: TGTGCCAGCAGTCCGACACGAACCGGCTACGAGCAGTACTTC

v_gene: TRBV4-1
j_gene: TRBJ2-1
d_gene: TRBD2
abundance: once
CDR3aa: CASSQVVTSDYNEQFF
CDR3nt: TGCGCCAGCAGCCAAGTTGTGACTAGCGACTACAATGAGCAGTTCTTC

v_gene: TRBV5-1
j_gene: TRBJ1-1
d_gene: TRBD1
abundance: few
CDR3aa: CASSFSPGQGASEAFF
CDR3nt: TGCGCCAGCAGCTTTAGTCCGGGACAGGGGGCTTCTGAAGCTTTCTTT

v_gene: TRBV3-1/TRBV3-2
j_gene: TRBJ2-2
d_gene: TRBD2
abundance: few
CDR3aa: CASSQMLAGTSGELFF
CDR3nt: TGTGCCAGCAGCCAAATGCTAGCGGGGACGAGCGGGGAGCTGTTTTTT

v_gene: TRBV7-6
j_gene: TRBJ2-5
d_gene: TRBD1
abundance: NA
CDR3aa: CASSHPGQRKETQYF
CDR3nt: TGTGCCAGCAGCCACCCGGGACAGAGGAAAGAGACCCAGTACTTC

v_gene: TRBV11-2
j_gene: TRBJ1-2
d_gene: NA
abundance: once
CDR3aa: CASSLEAFGEVDGYTF
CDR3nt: TGTGCCAGCAGCTTAGAAGCCTTCGGGGAAGTTGATGGCTACACCTTC

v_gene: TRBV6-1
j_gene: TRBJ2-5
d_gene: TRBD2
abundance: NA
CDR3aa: CASSEARILAGKETQYF
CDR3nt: TGTGCCAGCAGTGAAGCGCGGATACTAGCGGGAAAAGAGACCCAGTACTTC

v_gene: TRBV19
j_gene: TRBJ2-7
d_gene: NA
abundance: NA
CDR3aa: CASSMGQAYEQYF
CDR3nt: TGTGCCAGTAGTATGGGACAAGCCTACGAGCAGTACTTC

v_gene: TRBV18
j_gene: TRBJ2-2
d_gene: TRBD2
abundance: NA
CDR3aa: CASSRSGNPGNTGELFF
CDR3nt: TGTGCCAGCTCACGGAGCGGGAACCCGGGGAACACCGGGGAGCTGTTTTTT